The subject of this entry is one T cell receptor (beta chain). Original handling: Counts of nucleated cells, estimated from reference gene primer amplification, were obtained. Method: immunoSEQ multiplex PCR; TCRdb's copy keeps in-frame clones and lacks some. That table gives V, J and clone size, and the DNA gave D and trimming. The sample lists about 90,000 clones; 76% were seen once. The germline CDR1 and CDR2 sequences are MGHRA and YSYEKL. J gave up 0 bases and V 2 bases, and 3 bases lay outside the gene matches. This CDR3 has 17 amino acids. This specimen belongs to a study of blood T cell repertoires in COVID-19. At the level of the study: From the United States, Italy and Spain came samples of acute and convalescent COVID-19. The cDNA or gDNA used as material had been derived from T cells, B-cell-depleted T cells, or PBMCs.

This clonotype was obtained from a man in his sixties or seventies with acute or convalescent COVID-19. Sequencing input: peripheral blood. This chain joins TRBV4-1 and TRBJ2-2; 10 bases are a match to TRBD2. Here the CDR3 reads CASSQYTSGANTGELFF. Here the CDR3 DNA reads TGCGCCAGCAGCCAATACACTAGCGGGGCGAACACCGGGGAGCTGTTTTTT.